Listed here are 8 T cell receptor beta chains from one sample, sequenced in a study of neurological immune-mediated disorders (dated by TCRdb to between 2018 and 2021). To prepare the library, 5' RACE was applied. The instrument given in TCRdb is Illumina HiSeq 2500. TCRdb reanalyzed the raw reads on its own, using fastp at Q25 for trimming and MiXCR for clone calling, and kept in-frame beta chains. When rows share a CDR3 protein, they turn into one entry using the most common DNA and genes. This sample holds about 76,000 distinct CDR3 sequences; roughly 17% were observed only once. Together, the top ten hold 15% to 19% of the sample. The sequenced sample was PBMCs. The receptors here all came from a woman aged 40 to 50 in good health.

There are many counts of this clonotype. CDR3 in DNA: TGTGCCAGCAGTGCCGGGACACCGAACACTGAAGCTTTCTTT. It encodes CASSAGTPNTEAFF. The V call is TRBV6-1, the J call TRBJ1-1; perhaps TRBD1 as D (6 bases). The CDR3 length is 14 residues. Germline V gene data show CDR1 as MNHNS and CDR2 as SASEGT. V was clipped by 4 bases and J by 1 base, with 10 bases between them.

This clonotype was seen at least ten times. This chain's CDR3 is CASSVPGTGELFF. The CDR3 DNA reads TGTGCCAGCAGCGTCCCCGGGACCGGGGAGCTGTTTTTT. This rearrangement joins TRBV9 to TRBJ2-2; D gene unclear. Germline lookup yields CDR1 SGDLS and CDR2 YYNGEE. Trimming shortened V by 2 bases and J by 5 bases, and 7 bases separated the two germline ends. CDR3 length equals 13 residues.

The sample holds many counts of this clonotype. CDR3 amino acids: CASSLEARINNEQFF. As DNA, the CDR3 is TGCGCCAGCAGCTTGGAGGCCAGGATAAACAATGAGCAGTTCTTC. The V call is TRBV5-1, the J call TRBJ2-1; D gene unclear. The length of the CDR3 is 15 residues. Germline CDR1 SGHRS, CDR2 YFSETQ. V was clipped by 0 bases and J by 5 bases, with 12 bases between them.

This chain uses TRBV20-1 with TRBJ2-5; a possible D gene is TRBD2 (5 bases). V was clipped by 0 bases and J by 8 bases, with 19 bases between them. Germline CDR1 and CDR2: DFQATT and SNEGSKA (reference sequence). The CDR3 contains 15 residues. CDR3 in amino acids: CSARDLWLAGETQYF. CDR3 sequence (DNA): TGCAGTGCTAGAGATCTCTGGCTAGCTGGGGAAACCCAGTACTTC.

In its sample, this clonotype was seen many times. V usage is TRBV20-1 and J usage is TRBJ2-7; a weak D match, TRBD2 (6 bases). Germline CDR1 DFQATT, CDR2 SNEGSKA (reference sequence). CDR3 length: 12 amino acids. CDR3: CSTVSGGDEQYF. Here the CDR3 DNA reads TGCAGCACCGTCTCCGGAGGGGACGAGCAGTACTTC.

There are many counts of this clonotype. The gene calls are TRBV7-3 and TRBJ2-6; 11 positions match TRBD1. Looked up from germline, CDR1 is SGHTA and CDR2 is FQGTGA. This CDR3 has 17 residues. V lost 1 base and J lost 2; bases outside the gene matches: 1. The CDR3 bases are TGTGCCAGCAGCTTAATGGGACAGGGGGCTGGGGCCAACGTCCTGACTTTC. Residues: CASSLMGQGAGANVLTF.

The table lists this clonotype with many counts. The chain combines TRBV7-2 with TRBJ2-3; 8 bases line up with TRBD2. The V gene end was trimmed by 4 bases and the J gene end by 4 bases; junction bases not matched to a gene: 10. This CDR3 has 16 amino acids. Per germline, CDR1 SGHTA and CDR2 FQGNSA. In DNA form, the CDR3 reads TGTGCCAGCAGCTCTACCGGGGGGGGAGAGGCAGATACGCAGTATTTT. It yields the protein CASSSTGGGEADTQYF.

This clonotype was seen ten or more times. The chain carries TRBV6-5 and TRBJ1-6; no reliable D call. CDR1 MNHEY and CDR2 SVGAGI come from the germline V gene. The CDR3 is 13 residues long. Deletions cut 4 bases from V and 8 bases from J, with 9 bases between. This CDR3 is CASSFGDHSPLHF. CDR3 nucleotide sequence: TGTGCCAGCAGTTTTGGTGACCATTCACCCCTCCACTTT.